These 26 T cell receptor beta chains originate from one sample sequenced in a study of CD8+ T cells in alopecia areata. The authors extracted RNA and reverse transcribed it into cDNA as the sequencing template. Only in-frame clones appear in the TCRdb table, and some are missing; sequencing was by immunoSEQ multiplex PCR. This table has around 65,000 clones, around half appearing once. Sequences were derived from CD8+ T cells sorted from blood, sampled at week 0. All receptors derive from a human donor with alopecia areata.

The sample holds a few counts of this clone. The CDR3 coding sequence is TGCAGCGTTGGCGGGACAGGGGTCATCAATGAGCAGTTCTTC. It is translated as CSVGGTGVINEQFF. The rearrangement uses TRBV29-1 and TRBJ2-1, with TRBD1 identical over 10 bases. Germline V lookup: CDR1 SQVTM, CDR2 ANQGSEA. V trimming: 4 bases; J trimming: 6 bases; junction bases outside the gene matches: 6. The CDR3 runs 14 residues.

V and J are TRBV7-9 and TRBJ2-2, with D perhaps matching TRBD2 (5 bases). Germline CDR1 SEHNR, CDR2 FQNEAQ (reference sequence). The V end was cut by 2 bases, the J end by 1 base, with 5 bases between. The CDR3 totals 14 residues. The CDR3 DNA is TGTGCCAGCAGCTTAACTAGGAACACCGGGGAGCTGTTTTTT. Amino acid sequence: CASSLTRNTGELFF. The variable domain in full, with the rest retrieved from reference TRBV7-9 and TRBJ2-2, is DTGVSQNPRHKITKRGQNVTFRCDPISEHNRLYWYRQTLGQGPEFLTYFQNEAQLEKSRLLSDRFSAERPKGSFSTLEIQRTEQGDSAMYLCASSLTRNTGELFFGEGSRLTVL.

There are a few counts of this clone. The genes are TRBV5-1 and TRBJ2-7; the match to TRBD1 covers 10 bases. The length of the CDR3 is 14 residues. The germline V gene encodes CDR1 SGHRS and CDR2 YFSETQ. V gave up 3 bases and J gave up 4 bases; unmatched junction bases: 4. The CDR3 DNA is TGCGCCAGCAGCTGGACAGGGGGAGATTACGAGCAGTACTTC. Translated: CASSWTGGDYEQYF.

The CDR3 bases are TGTGCCAGCAGCCAAGGGGCGTACAAGAACACTGAAGCTTTCTTT. It codes for CASSQGAYKNTEAFF. V gene TRBV4-2 combines with J gene TRBJ1-1; D unresolved. There are 15 residues in the CDR3. The V end lost 1 base, the J end lost 1 base, and 10 bases lay between the germline ends. CDR1 is LGHNA, CDR2 YNFKEQ, per germline.

The count of this clone is one. V and J are TRBV11-1 and TRBJ2-1; D may be TRBD2 (5 bases). V lost 5 bases, J lost 4 bases, and 9 bases lay in between. CDR1 SGHAT and CDR2 FQDESV come from the germline V gene (reference sequence). The CDR3 is made up of 13 amino acids. CDR3 region: CASSNSGYNEQFF. CDR3 nucleotide sequence: TGTGCCAGCAGCAACAGCGGATACAATGAGCAGTTCTTC.

On this clone itself: The sample contains more than one DNA sequence encoding this CDR3. V and J are TRBV9 and TRBJ2-5, with 9 bases lining up with TRBD2. Germline CDR1 is SGDLS and CDR2 is YYNGEE. This CDR3 is 15 amino acids long. J lost 5 bases, V lost 2 bases, and 7 bases had no gene match. Written as DNA, the CDR3 is TGTGCCAGCAGCGTCGGTAGCGGGAGCGGTGAGACCCAGTACTTC. Its translation is CASSVGSGSGETQYF.

In the case of this clone: Just one base apart from a much larger clone, this may be a read error. This rearrangement joins TRBV6-4 to TRBJ2-2; D ambiguous. V lost 0 bases, J lost 4 bases, and 0 bases lay in between. The CDR3 totals 12 residues. Germline loops: CDR1 MRHNA, CDR2 SNTAGT. The CDR3 DNA reads TGTGCCAGCAGTGACTCCACCGGGGAGCTGTTTTTT. Translating it yields CASSDSTGELFF.

This clone occurred once. The chain recombines TRBV30 with TRBJ1-3; D not certain. Trimming removed 2 bases from V and 8 bases from J, with 7 bases in between. The length of the CDR3 is 11 residues. Germline values: CDR1 GTSNPN, CDR2 SVGIG (reference sequence). The CDR3 region has the DNA TGTGCCTGGAGTAGGCCGGACACCATATATTTT. Its protein product is CAWSRPDTIYF.

The table lists this clone with a few counts. The chain is built from TRBV7-9 and TRBJ2-1, with TRBD1 matching 9 bases. The CDR3 covers 18 residues. The V and J ends lost 5 bases and 1 base, in that order; junction bases with no gene match: 12. CDR1 is SEHNR and CDR2 is FQNEAQ in the germline V gene (reference sequence). The CDR3 protein is CASSRTGVAASSYNEQFF. CDR3 DNA sequence: TGTGCCAGCAGCCGGACAGGGGTAGCAGCGAGTTCCTACAATGAGCAGTTCTTC.

Turning to this clone: The junction departs from germline at one end; a sequencing error may be responsible. This chain links TRBV4-1 with TRBJ2-1; D may be TRBD1 or TRBD2 (5 bases each). CDR1 is MGHRA and CDR2 is YSYEKL in the germline V gene. This CDR3 spans 14 amino acids. CDR3 nucleotide sequence: TGTGCCAGCAGCTTCTGGGGGAGCTACAATGAGCAGTTCTTC. Amino acids: CASSFWGSYNEQFF.

This chain links TRBV7-8 with TRBJ2-7, with D perhaps matching TRBD2 (6 bases). The V and J ends lost 2 bases and 4 bases respectively, with 18 bases between them. This CDR3 region has 16 residues. Germline lookup yields CDR1 SGHVS and CDR2 FQNEAQ. CDR3 sequence (DNA): TGTGCCAGCAGCTTAAGGGGAGCCCGGGGGATGTACGAGCAGTACTTC. Its translation is CASSLRGARGMYEQYF.

Only one count was recorded for this clone. The chain links TRBV4-1 to TRBJ1-1; no clear D gene. The CDR3 is 15 residues long. The germline CDR1 and CDR2 sequences are MGHRA and YSYEKL. Trimming shortened V by 0 bases and J by 2 bases, and 10 bases separated the two germline ends. CDR3 protein: CASSQEGGRNTEAFF. The CDR3 DNA follows: TGCGCCAGCAGCCAAGAAGGTGGCCGTAACACTGAAGCTTTCTTT.

This clone was detected a few times. V gene TRBV6-6 combines with J gene TRBJ1-1; D is undetermined. This CDR3 has 12 residues. Trimming stripped 6 bases from V and 11 bases from J, with 16 bases between. Germline V gene sequence: CDR1 MNHNY, CDR2 SVGAGI (reference sequence). The CDR3 loop is CASSPRGLGAFF. As DNA, the CDR3 is TGTGCCAGCAGCCCCCGCGGGTTAGGGGCTTTCTTT.

V gene TRBV30 combines with J gene TRBJ2-5; tentative D call: TRBD2 (6 bases). V was trimmed by 5 bases and J by 5 bases, leaving 12 bases between them. CDR1 is GTSNPN, CDR2 SVGIG, per germline (reference sequence). The CDR3 is 12 residues long. The CDR3 DNA reads TGTGCCTGGGACCCCCGGGGGGAGACCCAGTACTTC. The encoded protein is CAWDPRGETQYF.

CDR3 coding DNA: TGTGCCTGGAGTACCCGGACAGGGGGTCAAGAGACCCAGTACTTC. Its protein is CAWSTRTGGQETQYF. The chain carries TRBV30 and TRBJ2-5, with 10 bases matching TRBD1. In germline, CDR1 is GTSNPN, CDR2 SVGIG (reference sequence). The CDR3 contains 15 residues. V shed 2 bases and J 2 bases; nucleotides not matched to a gene: 5.

The CDR3 loop reads CAWNTGTGELFF. CDR3 nucleotides: TGTGCCTGGAATACGGGGACCGGGGAGCTGTTTTTT. This chain joins TRBV30 and TRBJ2-2, with a tentative D call TRBD2 (5 bases). Germline CDR1 GTSNPN, CDR2 SVGIG (reference sequence). V was clipped by 4 bases and J by 5 bases, with 8 bases between them. CDR3 length equals 12 residues.

The chain employs TRBV13 and TRBJ2-1, with 9 positions matching TRBD1. The CDR3 covers 20 residues. Germline CDR1 reads PRHDT; CDR2 reads FYEKMQ (reference sequence). V gave up 5 bases and J gave up 0 bases; unmatched junction bases: 17. In nucleotides, the CDR3 is TGTGCCAGCAGCCCCCGGGGACAGGGAATTTTGCCTAGCTCCTACAATGAGCAGTTCTTC. It codes for CASSPRGQGILPSSYNEQFF.

This clone appeared a few times. The rearrangement joins TRBV9 to TRBJ2-7; maybe TRBD2 (5 bases). The CDR3 consists of 14 residues. From germline, CDR1 is SGDLS and CDR2 YYNGEE. V lost 3 bases to trimming and J lost 0 bases, with 10 bases between them. The DNA of the CDR3 is TGTGCCAGCAGCGCAGGACTCATCTCCTACGAGCAGTACTTC. The encoded protein is CASSAGLISYEQYF.

There are a few counts of this clone. The chain has TRBV7-9 and TRBJ2-1; 11 bases agree with TRBD2. CDR1 and CDR2 (germline): SEHNR, FQNEAQ (reference sequence). The V and J ends lost 4 bases and 7 bases, in that order; junction bases with no gene match: 12. The CDR3 spans 17 residues. CDR3 sequence reads: CASSWHKTSGSGNEQFF. The CDR3 coding sequence is TGTGCCAGCAGCTGGCATAAAACTAGCGGGAGTGGGAATGAGCAGTTCTTC.

This clone was recorded a few times. The chain uses TRBV7-8 and TRBJ2-7; no reliable D call. This CDR3 spans 12 amino acids. Germline lookup yields CDR1 SGHVS and CDR2 FQNEAQ. V was shortened by 3 bases and J by 5 bases, with 8 bases between the two germline ends. This chain's CDR3 is CASSFSFDEQYF. CDR3 sequence (DNA): TGTGCCAGCAGCTTTTCGTTCGACGAGCAGTACTTC. The entire variable domain, with the rest obtained from reference TRBV7-8 and TRBJ2-7, is as follows: GAGVSQSPRYKVAKRGQDVALRCDPISGHVSLFWYQQALGQGPEFLTYFQNEAQLDKSGLPSDRFFAERPEGSVSTLKIQRTQQEDSAVYLCASSFSFDEQYFGPGTRLTVT.

This clone was recorded a few times. One junction end does not reproduce the germline sequence, and a read error may be involved. The rearrangement joins TRBV6-5 to TRBJ2-7, with no clear D. The CDR3 has 10 residues. Germline V lookup: CDR1 MNHEY, CDR2 SVGAGI. The CDR3 loop is CASGYHEQYF. DNA of the CDR3: TGTGCCAGCGGTTACCACGAGCAGTACTTC.

This clone was recorded many times. The chain couples TRBV11-2 to TRBJ2-3; the D call may be TRBD1 or TRBD2 (6 bases each). CDR1 and CDR2 from the germline V gene are SGHAT and FQNNGV. CDR3 length: 18 amino acids. The V end lost 2 bases, the J end lost 0 bases, and 18 bases lay between the germline ends. In DNA, the CDR3 is TGTGCCAGCAGCTTAAACGGGGGCGGAATATCCAGCACAGATACGCAGTATTTT. Amino acid sequence: CASSLNGGGISSTDTQYF.

This clone was picked up a small number of times. The chain is built from TRBV30 and TRBJ2-3; 9 nucleotides match TRBD1. The CDR3 totals 14 residues. V trimming: 3 bases; J trimming: 1 base; junction bases outside the gene matches: 2. The germline gives CDR1 GTSNPN, CDR2 SVGIG (reference sequence). CDR3 sequence reads: CAWSRTGGTDTQYF. Written as DNA, the CDR3 is TGTGCCTGGAGCAGGACAGGGGGCACAGATACGCAGTATTTT.

CDR3 loop: CASSRPTGPNKTQYF. The CDR3 DNA reads TGTGCCAGCAGCCGTCCAACAGGGCCGAACAAGACCCAGTACTTC. The chain joins TRBV7-9 to TRBJ2-5, with TRBD1 as a possible D gene (6 bases). The CDR3 has 15 residues. V lost 5 bases, J lost 6 bases, and 19 bases lay in between. Germline V CDR1 and CDR2: SEHNR, FQNEAQ (reference sequence).

This chain connects TRBV4-1 to TRBJ2-2, with TRBD2 matching over 13 bases. Germline V gene data show CDR1 as MGHRA and CDR2 as YSYEKL. This CDR3 spans 18 amino acids. V lost 5 bases and J lost 0; bases outside the gene matches: 6. The CDR3: CASSSPTSGRPNTGELFF. CDR3 nucleotides: TGCGCCAGCAGCTCACCGACTAGCGGGAGGCCGAACACCGGGGAGCTGTTTTTT.

This clone was picked up one time. The CDR3 is CASRNRRAGVETQYF. In nucleotides, the CDR3 is TGTGCCAGCAGGAACCGGAGGGCCGGAGTGGAGACCCAGTACTTC. The chain couples TRBV2 to TRBJ2-5; a weak D match, TRBD2 (6 bases). The CDR3 has 15 residues. V lost 6 bases and J lost 5, with 19 bases in between. Germline V gene data show CDR1 as SNHLY and CDR2 as FYNNEI.